The rows below give T cell receptor beta chains drawn from one sample of a study of blood T cell repertoires in COVID-19. The method was immunoSEQ multiplex PCR; TCRdb's version includes in-frame clones alone and lacks a portion of them. Among around 360,000 clones listed, roughly 86% were seen once. Source material: peripheral blood. The source of these receptors is a woman in her 30s with COVID-19, enrolled during active disease. Each CDR3 is given with its conserved first and last residue. A D gene is named only where the DNA matches it firmly. Clone size, where shown, is once, few, many, or a class for clones that have expanded.

d_call	j_call	v_call	clone_size	cdr3_nt	cdr3_aa
.	TRBJ1-2	TRBV18	.	TGTGCCAGCTCACCACGTAGCTTGGACAGTCCAACCTTC	CASSPRSLDSPTF
.	TRBJ2-7	TRBV6-6	.	TGTGCCAGCAGCCAAACCTACGAGCAGTACTTC	CASSQTYEQYF
.	TRBJ1-6	TRBV14	.	TGTGCCAGCAGCCACAGGGGAGAGGGTTCACCCCTCCACTTT	CASSHRGEGSPLHF
TRBD1	TRBJ2-7	TRBV5-8	.	TGTGCCAGCAGCGCACCCAGGACAGGGCGAGCCTACGAGCAGTACTTC	CASSAPRTGRAYEQYF
TRBD2	TRBJ2-2	TRBV19	.	TGTGCCAGCTCACCTAGCGGCACCGGGGAGCTGTTTTTT	CASSPSGTGELFF
TRBD1	TRBJ2-6	TRBV24-1	few	TGTGCCACCAGTCCGGACAGGGATGGGGCCAACGTCCTGACTTTC	CATSPDRDGANVLTF
.	TRBJ2-1	TRBV12-1	.	TGTGCCAGCAGCTTAACGTGGCGACTAATGTCTCCTAGCGACTACAATGAGCAGTTCTTC	CASSLTWRLMSPSDYNEQFF
TRBD1	TRBJ1-4	TRBV7-6	few	TGTGCCAGCACGGACAGGGAGGGTGAAAAACTGTTTTTT	CASTDREGEKLFF
TRBD2	TRBJ2-1	TRBV27	.	TGTGCCAGCAGTACCTCGGGACTAGCGAGTACCTACAATGAGCAGTTCTTC	CASSTSGLASTYNEQFF
.	TRBJ2-7	TRBV27	.	TGTGCCAGCAGTTCTCAGGGGCCCCACGAGCAGTACTTC	CASSSQGPHEQYF
TRBD2	TRBJ2-1	TRBV7-8	.	TGTGCCAGCAGCTTAGTCACTAGCGGGAGAAATGAGCAGTTCTTC	CASSLVTSGRNEQFF
TRBD2	TRBJ2-1	TRBV15	.	TGTGCCACCAGCCTCGGGACTACCTCCTACAATGAGCAGTTCTTC	CATSLGTTSYNEQFF
TRBD1	TRBJ2-5	TRBV7-9	.	TGTGCCAGCAGCGACCTGACAGGGGAAGAGACCCAGTACTTC	CASSDLTGEETQYF
.	TRBJ2-3	TRBV10-3	.	TGTGCCATCAGCCCCAGCGGATACACAGATACGCAGTATTTT	CAISPSGYTDTQYF
.	TRBJ2-7	TRBV4-1	.	TGCGCCAGCAGCCAAGACGGACAGACCGTGGAGCAGTACTTC	CASSQDGQTVEQYF
.	TRBJ1-3	TRBV11-2	.	TGTGCCAGCAGCTTTCAGGGCACCTCTGGAAACACCATATATTTT	CASSFQGTSGNTIYF